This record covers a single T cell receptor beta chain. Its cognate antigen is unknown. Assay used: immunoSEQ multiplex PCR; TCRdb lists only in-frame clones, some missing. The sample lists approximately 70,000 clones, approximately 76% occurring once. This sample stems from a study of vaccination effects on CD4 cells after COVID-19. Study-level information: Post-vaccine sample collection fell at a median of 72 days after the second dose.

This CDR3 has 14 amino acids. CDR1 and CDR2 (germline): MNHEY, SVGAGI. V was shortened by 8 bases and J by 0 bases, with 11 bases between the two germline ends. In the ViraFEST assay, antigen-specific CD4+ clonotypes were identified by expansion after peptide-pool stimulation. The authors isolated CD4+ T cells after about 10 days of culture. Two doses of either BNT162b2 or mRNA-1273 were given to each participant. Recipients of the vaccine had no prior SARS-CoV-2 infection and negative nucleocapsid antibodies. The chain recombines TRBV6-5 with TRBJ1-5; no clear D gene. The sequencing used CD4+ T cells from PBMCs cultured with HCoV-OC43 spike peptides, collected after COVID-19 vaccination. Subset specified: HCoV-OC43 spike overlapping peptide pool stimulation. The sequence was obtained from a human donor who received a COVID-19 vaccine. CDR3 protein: CASGRLGSNQPQHF. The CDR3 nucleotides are TGTGCCAGCGGGAGGTTGGGTAGCAATCAGCCCCAGCATTTT.